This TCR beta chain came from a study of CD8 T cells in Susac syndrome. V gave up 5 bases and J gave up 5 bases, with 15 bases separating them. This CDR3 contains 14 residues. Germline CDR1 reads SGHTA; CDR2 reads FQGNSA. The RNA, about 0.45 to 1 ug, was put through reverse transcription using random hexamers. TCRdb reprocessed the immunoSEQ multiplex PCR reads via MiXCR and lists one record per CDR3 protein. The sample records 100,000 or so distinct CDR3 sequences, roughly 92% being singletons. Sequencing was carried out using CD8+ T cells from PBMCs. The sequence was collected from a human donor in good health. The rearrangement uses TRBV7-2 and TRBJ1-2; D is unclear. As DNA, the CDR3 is TGTGCCAGCAGCCCAGTGGAGGGCGGGTATGGCTACACCTTC. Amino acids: CASSPVEGGYGYTF.